The clone carrying this TCR beta chain occurred many times. This entry belongs to a study of blood T cell repertoires in COVID-19. Study-wide context: Nucleic acid was either cDNA or gDNA, and it came from T cells, B-cell-depleted T cells, or PBMCs.

Data came from immunoSEQ multiplex PCR; TCRdb stores just in-frame clones and leaves some out. The sample shows some 260,000 clones, 79% of them seen only once. V gave up 3 bases and J gave up 0 bases; unmatched junction bases: 2. The germline gives CDR1 MGHRA, CDR2 YSYEKL. This CDR3 has 16 amino acids. The rearrangement joins TRBV4-1 to TRBJ2-6; 7 bases map to TRBD2. This clonotype was obtained from a woman aged 40 to 50 with active or convalescent COVID-19. The source material was peripheral blood. The CDR3 region is CASSQGGISGANVLTF. The CDR3 nucleotides read TGCGCCAGCAGCCAGGGGGGGATCTCTGGGGCCAACGTCCTGACTTTC.